The 8 T cell receptor beta chains below all came from one sample that was sequenced in a study of shared clonotypes between healthy human individuals. Terminally differentiated effector memory CD45RA+ cells were excluded from the naive CD8 cells, which were CD45RO-negative and positively selected for CCR7. Data came from immunoSEQ multiplex PCR; TCRdb stores just in-frame clones and leaves some out. The profile shows some 1,900,000 clones, about 95% of them singletons. The sample taken for sequencing was naive CD8+ T cells sorted from blood. Receptors originate from a man between 18 and 29 years old in good health.

The J gene is TRBJ2-5, the V gene TRBV11-2; TRBD2 matches at 9 bases. The CDR3 runs 15 residues. V lost 3 bases and J lost 2; bases outside the gene matches: 4. From germline, CDR1 is SGHAT and CDR2 FQNNGV. The CDR3 loop reads CASSLGGGEQETQYF. CDR3 nucleotide sequence: TGTGCCAGCAGCTTGGGCGGGGGGGAACAAGAGACCCAGTACTTC.

This clone was recorded only once. The rearrangement links TRBV27 to TRBJ1-1; D may be TRBD1 (5 bases). Germline V CDR1 and CDR2: MNHEY, SMNVEV (reference sequence). The CDR3 has 14 residues. Trimming left V 0 bases short and J 8 bases short, with 13 bases between. CDR3 region: CASSLSAGYPEAFF. The CDR3 region has the DNA TGTGCCAGCAGTTTATCGGCAGGGTACCCGGAAGCTTTCTTT.

The chain combines TRBV10-1 with TRBJ2-2, with unresolved D. The ends were cut back, 3 bases at V and 3 bases at J, with 8 bases in the middle. The germline V gene has CDR1 WNHNN and CDR2 SYGVQD (reference sequence). The CDR3 covers 14 residues. The CDR3: CASSDGQYTGELFF. In nucleotides, the CDR3 is TGCGCCAGCAGTGATGGGCAGTACACCGGGGAGCTGTTTTTT.

The chain recombines TRBV13 with TRBJ1-2; a possible D gene is TRBD1 (6 bases). Germline V gene sequence: CDR1 PRHDT, CDR2 FYEKMQ (reference sequence). V shed 7 bases and J shed 7 bases, with 19 bases lying between them. There are 14 residues in the CDR3. The CDR3 sequence: CASTSSTEGGGYTF. DNA for the CDR3: TGTGCCAGCACTTCCTCGACCGAGGGGGGTGGCTACACCTTC.

This rearrangement joins TRBV19 to TRBJ2-5; 8 nucleotides agree with TRBD2. The CDR3 is 16 amino acids. V shed 6 bases and J 2 bases; nucleotides not matched to a gene: 11. The germline V gene has CDR1 LNHDA and CDR2 SQIVND (reference sequence). The CDR3 region is CASRDPDERGQETQYF. DNA for the CDR3: TGTGCCAGTAGGGATCCAGATGAGCGGGGGCAAGAGACCCAGTACTTC.

V usage is TRBV30 and J usage is TRBJ2-7; 9 bases are a match to TRBD1. The CDR3 runs 14 residues. The trim removed 3 bases at V and 5 bases at J, leaving 8 bases unmatched. Germline-derived CDR1 and CDR2 are GTSNPN and SVGIG (reference sequence). CDR3 nucleotide sequence: TGTGCCTGGAGGCAACGGGGACAGGGCGACGAGCAGTACTTC. As protein: CAWRQRGQGDEQYF. The variable domain in full, completed from reference TRBV30 and TRBJ2-7, reads SQTIHQWPATLVQPVGSPLSLECTVEGTSNPNLYWYRQAAGRGLQLLFYSVGIGQISSEVPQNLSASRPQDRQFILSSKKLLLSDSGFYLCAWRQRGQGDEQYFGPGTRLTVT.

The chain couples TRBV11-1 to TRBJ2-5, with D possibly TRBD1 on 5 matching bases. V lost 1 base, J lost 3 bases, and 9 bases lay in between. The germline V gene has CDR1 SGHAT and CDR2 FQDESV (reference sequence). There are 14 residues in the CDR3. The CDR3: CASSLEGAEETQYF. The DNA for the CDR3 is TGTGCCAGCAGCTTAGAAGGGGCGGAAGAGACCCAGTACTTC.

This chain links TRBV11-3 with TRBJ2-2; D uncertain. This CDR3 spans 13 amino acids. V gave up 5 bases and J gave up 4 bases, with 8 bases separating them. Germline V gene lookup returns CDR1 SGHNT and CDR2 YENEEA. CDR3 region: CASSPRTTGELFF. The DNA of the CDR3 is TGTGCCAGCAGCCCCCGCACCACCGGGGAGCTGTTTTTT.